This T cell receptor (beta chain) was found in a study of blood T cell repertoires in COVID-19. Looking at the study overall: Collection of acute and convalescent COVID-19 samples took place in the United States, Italy and Spain. Sources were T cells, B-cell-depleted T cells, or PBMCs; the material itself was cDNA or gDNA.

Methods used by the authors: Reference gene primer amplification in the assay estimated nucleated cell counts. The table came from immunoSEQ multiplex PCR; TCRdb's copy has only in-frame clones and leaves some out. The D gene and trimming were derived from the DNA, and the V and J assignments and clone size from that table. This sample has about 180,000 clones, with roughly 85% found just once. The germline gives CDR1 SGHRS, CDR2 YFSETQ. V lost 0 bases and J 9 bases, leaving 10 bases between the germline ends. This CDR3 is 12 amino acids long. The chain employs TRBV5-1 and TRBJ2-7, with D possibly matching TRBD1 (5 bases). This TCR came from a man aged 50-60 years with active or convalescent COVID-19. The specimen was peripheral blood. In DNA, the CDR3 is TGCGCCAGCAGCTTGGATGGTAGGGGGCAGTACTTC. Protein product: CASSLDGRGQYF.